This TCR beta chain was documented in a study of shared clonotypes between healthy human individuals. General study findings and limits: Against clonotypes common to all four donors, non-shared ones had lower generation probabilities. A handful of donors shared about 5% of their naive CD4 clonotypes.

Germline values: CDR1 SEHNR, CDR2 FQNEAQ (reference sequence). This CDR3 is 13 amino acids long. The ends were cut back, 2 bases at V and 4 bases at J, with 5 bases in the middle. Regarding this clone: Antigen specificity is unknown. Different DNA sequences within this sample yield the same CDR3.

Method: immunoSEQ multiplex PCR; TCRdb's copy keeps in-frame clones and lacks some. Here the sample spans roughly 1,500,000 clones, approximately 98% being singletons. Sequencing was carried out using naive CD4+ T cells sorted from blood. Subset denoted: CD45RA+ positively selected. This chain joins TRBV7-9 and TRBJ2-2, with D tentatively TRBD1 (5 bases). This clonotype originated in a man aged 30-40 years in good health. CDR3 residues: CASSLRGTGELFF. The CDR3 coding sequence is TGTGCCAGCAGCTTAAGGGGCACCGGGGAGCTGTTTTTT.